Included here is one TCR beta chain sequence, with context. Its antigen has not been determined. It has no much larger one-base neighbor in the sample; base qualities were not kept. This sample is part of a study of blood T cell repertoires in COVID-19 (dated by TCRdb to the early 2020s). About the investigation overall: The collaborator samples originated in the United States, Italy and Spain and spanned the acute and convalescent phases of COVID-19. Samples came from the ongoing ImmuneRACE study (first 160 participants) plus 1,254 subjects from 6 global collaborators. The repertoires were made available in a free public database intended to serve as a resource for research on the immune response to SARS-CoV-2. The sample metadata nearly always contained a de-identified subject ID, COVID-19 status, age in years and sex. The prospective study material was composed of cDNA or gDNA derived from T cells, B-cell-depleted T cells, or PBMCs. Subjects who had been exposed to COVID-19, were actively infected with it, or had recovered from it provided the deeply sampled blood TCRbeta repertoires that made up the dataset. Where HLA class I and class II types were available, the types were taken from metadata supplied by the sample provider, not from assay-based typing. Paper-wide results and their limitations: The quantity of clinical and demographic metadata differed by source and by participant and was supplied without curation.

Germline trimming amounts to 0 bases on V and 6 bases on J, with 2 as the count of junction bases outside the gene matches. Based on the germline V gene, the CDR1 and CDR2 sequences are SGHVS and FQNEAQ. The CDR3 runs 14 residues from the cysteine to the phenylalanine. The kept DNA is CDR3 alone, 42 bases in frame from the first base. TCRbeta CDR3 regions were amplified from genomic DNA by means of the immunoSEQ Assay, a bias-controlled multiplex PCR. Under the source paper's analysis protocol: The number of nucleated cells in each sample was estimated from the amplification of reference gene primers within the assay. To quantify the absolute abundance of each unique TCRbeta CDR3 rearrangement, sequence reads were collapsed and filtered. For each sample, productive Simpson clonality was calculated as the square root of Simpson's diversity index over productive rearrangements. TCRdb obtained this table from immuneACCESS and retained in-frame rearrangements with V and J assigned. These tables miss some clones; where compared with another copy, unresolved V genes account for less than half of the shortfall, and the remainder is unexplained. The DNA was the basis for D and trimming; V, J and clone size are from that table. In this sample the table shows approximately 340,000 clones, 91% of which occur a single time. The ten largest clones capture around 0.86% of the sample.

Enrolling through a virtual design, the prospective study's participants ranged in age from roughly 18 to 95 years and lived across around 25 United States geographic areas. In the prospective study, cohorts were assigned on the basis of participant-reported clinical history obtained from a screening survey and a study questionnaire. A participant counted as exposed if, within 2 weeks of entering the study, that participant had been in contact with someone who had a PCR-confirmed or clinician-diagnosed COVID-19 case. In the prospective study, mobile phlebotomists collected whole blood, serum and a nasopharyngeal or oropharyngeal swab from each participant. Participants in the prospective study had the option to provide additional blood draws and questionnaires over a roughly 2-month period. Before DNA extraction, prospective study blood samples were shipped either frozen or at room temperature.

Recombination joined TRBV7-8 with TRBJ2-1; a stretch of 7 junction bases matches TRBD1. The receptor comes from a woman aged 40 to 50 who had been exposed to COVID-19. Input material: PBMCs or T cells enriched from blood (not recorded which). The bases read TGTGCCAGCAGCTTAGCCTGGACAGGCAATGAGCAGTTCTTC. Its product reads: CASSLAWTGNEQFF.